This T cell receptor beta chain comes out of a study of T cell responses to AZD1222 COVID-19 vaccine. Measured with immunoSEQ multiplex PCR; TCRdb has only the in-frame clones, and not every one. This table has roughly 260,000 clones, 85% to 95% appearing once. A few counts support this clone. CDR1 is DFQATT, CDR2 SNEGSKA, per germline (reference sequence). The CDR3 is 16 residues long. V gave up 3 bases and J gave up 6 bases, with 20 bases separating them. The input for sequencing was peripheral blood, taken on day 0 of AZD1222 vaccination. The clonotype comes from an adult in good health. The V and J genes are TRBV20-1 and TRBJ2-2, with D possibly being TRBD2 (5 bases). The CDR3 loop is CSASQLGSRGSGELFF. The CDR3 region has the DNA TGCAGTGCTAGTCAGTTGGGATCACGGGGTTCCGGGGAGCTGTTTTTT.